This T cell receptor (beta chain) was sequenced in a study of CXCR3-negative and CXCR3-positive naive CD8 T cells. The study made its TRB cDNA libraries by 5' RACE, adding UMI labels. TCRdb re-analyzed the 5' RACE reads; it lists each CDR3 protein once, without DNA. The sample table sets out about 62,000 distinct CDR3 sequences. The CDR3 extends over 15 amino acids. Germline V gives CDR1 SGHNT, CDR2 YENEEA. The chain carries TRBV11-3 and TRBJ2-7; lacking DNA, the TRBD2 call made by TCRdb goes unchecked. Input material: naive CXCR3- CD8+ T cells from blood. Subset noted: CD45RO-CCR7+CD27+CD95- naive CD8+ T cells lacking CXCR3 (TNR3-). The clonotype was recovered from a human donor in good health. Some clones in this sample may be carry-over from other donors' samples. The CDR3 reads CASSPWTSGSYEQYF.